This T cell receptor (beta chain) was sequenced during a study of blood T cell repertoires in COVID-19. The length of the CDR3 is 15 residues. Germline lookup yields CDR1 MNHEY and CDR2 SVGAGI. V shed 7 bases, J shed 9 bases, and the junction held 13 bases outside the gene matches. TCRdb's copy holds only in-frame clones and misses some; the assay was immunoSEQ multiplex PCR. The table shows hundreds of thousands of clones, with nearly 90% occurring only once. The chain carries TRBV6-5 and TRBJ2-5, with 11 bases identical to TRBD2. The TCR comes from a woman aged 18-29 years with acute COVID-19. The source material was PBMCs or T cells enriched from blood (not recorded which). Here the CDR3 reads CASTSLGLAGRPQYF. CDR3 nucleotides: TGTGCCAGCACTTCGTTAGGACTAGCGGGCCGGCCCCAGTACTTC.